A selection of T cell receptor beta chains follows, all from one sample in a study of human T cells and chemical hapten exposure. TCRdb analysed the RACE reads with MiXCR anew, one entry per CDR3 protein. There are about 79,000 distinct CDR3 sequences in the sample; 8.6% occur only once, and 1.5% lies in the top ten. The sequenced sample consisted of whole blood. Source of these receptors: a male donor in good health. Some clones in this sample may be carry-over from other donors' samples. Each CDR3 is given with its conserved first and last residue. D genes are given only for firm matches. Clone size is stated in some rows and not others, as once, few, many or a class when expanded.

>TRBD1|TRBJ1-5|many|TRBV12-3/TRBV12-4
TGTGCCAGCAGTCCCGGGACAGGGAGTAATCAGCCCCAGCATTTT
CASSPGTGSNQPQHF
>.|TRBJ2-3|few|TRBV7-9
TGTGCCAGCAGCTTAATCGAAGTCCCTAGCACAGATACGCAGTATTTT
CASSLIEVPSTDTQYF
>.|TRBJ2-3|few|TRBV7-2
TGTGCCAGCAGCTTAAGACGGGGCGGAAGCACAGATACGCAGTATTTT
CASSLRRGGSTDTQYF
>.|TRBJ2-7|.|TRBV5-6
TGTGCCAGCAGCTTGGCCGGTGGGGGGGGCCGGGGTGAGCAGTACTTC
CASSLAGGGGRGEQYF
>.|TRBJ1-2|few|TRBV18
TGTGCCAGCTCACGTGGACGTTTACCGGATGGCTACACCTTC
CASSRGRLPDGYTF
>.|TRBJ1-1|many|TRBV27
TGTGCCAGCAGTTTATTAGCGGGGGTGAACACTGAAGCTTTCTTT
CASSLLAGVNTEAFF
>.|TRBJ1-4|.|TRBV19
TGTGCCAGTAGTACGCAGGGTGCAACTAATGAAAAACTGTTTTTT
CASSTQGATNEKLFF
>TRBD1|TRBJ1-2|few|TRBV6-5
TGTGCCAGCAGTTACCGGGACAGGAGGAACTATGGCTACACCTTC
CASSYRDRRNYGYTF
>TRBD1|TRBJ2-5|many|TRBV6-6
TGTGCCAGCAGTTTCCGGGACAGGGTGGAGACCCAGTACTTC
CASSFRDRVETQYF
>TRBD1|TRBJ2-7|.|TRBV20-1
TGCAGTGCTAGAAGTACAGGGGCTTCCTACGAGCAGTACTTC
CSARSTGASYEQYF
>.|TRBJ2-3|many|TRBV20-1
TGCAGTGCTCCCTTAAGTCTCGGGACAGATACGCAGTATTTT
CSAPLSLGTDTQYF
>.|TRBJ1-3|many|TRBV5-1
TGCGCCAGCAGCCCGGGGGATGGTGGAAACACCATATATTTT
CASSPGDGGNTIYF
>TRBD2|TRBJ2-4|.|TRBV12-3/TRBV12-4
TGTGCCAGCAGTCCGGTAGGAGCGGGAGACCTTAGGGCCAAAAACATTCAGTACTTC
CASSPVGAGDLRAKNIQYF
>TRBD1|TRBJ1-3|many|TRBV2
TGTGTCAGCAGAGCCGGGACAGCCTCTGGAAACACCATATATTTT
CVSRAGTASGNTIYF
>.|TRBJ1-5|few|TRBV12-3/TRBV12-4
TGTGCCAGCAGCCTGATACATCAGCCCCAGCATTTT
CASSLIHQPQHF
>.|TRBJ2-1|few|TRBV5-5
TGTGCCAGCAGTCCCTACGTCGTCCGCAAAGCCAATGAGCAGTTCTTC
CASSPYVVRKANEQFF
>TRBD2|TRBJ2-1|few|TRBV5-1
TGCGCCAGCAGCTCTCGGACTAGCGGGGGGGCCAACAATGAGCAGTTCTTC
CASSSRTSGGANNEQFF
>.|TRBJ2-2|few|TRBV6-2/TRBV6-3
TGTGCCAGCAGTTACTTAACTTACACCGGGGAGCTGTTTTTT
CASSYLTYTGELFF
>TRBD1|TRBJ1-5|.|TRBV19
TGTGCCAGTAGTATAGAAACCGGGACAGACTCCGTGTGGAATCAGCCCCAGCATTTT
CASSIETGTDSVWNQPQHF
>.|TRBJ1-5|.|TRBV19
TGTGCCAGTAGTCCGGGACTCTCACAGCCCCAGCATTTT
CASSPGLSQPQHF
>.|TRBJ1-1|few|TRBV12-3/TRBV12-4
TGTGCCAGCAGTCACCTCCCGACCGGAGTTTGGAACACTGAAGCTTTCTTT
CASSHLPTGVWNTEAFF
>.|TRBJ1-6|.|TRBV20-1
TGCAGTGCTAGAGATCGTGGACGGGAAAAACCTAATTCACCCCTCCACTTT
CSARDRGREKPNSPLHF
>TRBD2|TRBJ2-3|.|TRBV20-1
TGCAGTGCTAGTGGGGGACTAGCGGCTAGCACAGATACGCAGTATTTT
CSASGGLAASTDTQYF
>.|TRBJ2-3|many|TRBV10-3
TGTGCCATCAGTGAGCAGGGGATGGCAGATACGCAGTATTTT
CAISEQGMADTQYF
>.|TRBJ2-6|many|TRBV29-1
TGCAGCGTTGGCGGCAGCCCCAGGGTTGGGGCCAACGTCCTGACTTTC
CSVGGSPRVGANVLTF
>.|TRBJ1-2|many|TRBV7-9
TGTGCCAGCAGCTTAGTAGAGGACTATGGCTACACCTTC
CASSLVEDYGYTF
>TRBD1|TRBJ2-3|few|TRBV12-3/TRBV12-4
TGTGCCAGCAGTTTAGCTTCAGGGGGTGGTACGCAGTATTTT
CASSLASGGGTQYF
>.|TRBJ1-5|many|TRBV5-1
TGCGCCAGCAACCGGTATCAGCCCCAGCATTTT
CASNRYQPQHF